These 20 T cell receptor beta chains came from one sample sequenced in a study of blood T cell repertoires in COVID-19. The assay was immunoSEQ multiplex PCR, and TCRdb's table has in-frame clones only and misses some. In the table there are roughly 120,000 clones, 75% to 85% of which are singletons. Sequenced input: peripheral blood. All receptors derive from a human donor in a cohort sampled during active COVID-19.

The rearrangement joins TRBV5-1 to TRBJ1-1, with 7 bases lining up with TRBD1. The germline CDR1 and CDR2 sequences are SGHRS and YFSETQ. The CDR3 loop spans 11 amino acids. Trimming took 4 bases from V and 13 from J; bases not matched to a gene: 7. The CDR3 reads CASSETDRVFF. The CDR3 nucleotides read TGCGCCAGCAGCGAAACCGACAGGGTTTTCTTT.

The DNA for the CDR3 is TGTGCCAGCCGCGGACAGAACAATTCACCCCTCCACTTT. Amino acids: CASRGQNNSPLHF. This chain connects TRBV11-2 to TRBJ1-6; D is perhaps TRBD1 (6 bases). The CDR3 contains 13 residues. The V gene's germline CDR1 is SGHAT and CDR2 FQNNGV. V was pared by 8 bases and J by 7 bases, with 12 bases between.

The CDR3 region has the DNA TGTGCCATCAGTGAGTATCACAGCACCGGGGAGCTGTTTTTT. Amino acids: CAISEYHSTGELFF. The chain links TRBV10-3 to TRBJ2-2; D not resolved. The CDR3 extends over 14 amino acids. CDR1 is ENHRY and CDR2 is SYGVKD in the germline V gene. V was trimmed by 1 base and J by 4 bases, leaving 7 bases between them.

This clone occurred once. This chain links TRBV6-5 with TRBJ1-2; 8 bases agree with TRBD1. From germline, CDR1 is MNHEY and CDR2 SVGAGI. This CDR3 comprises 13 residues. V lost 6 bases, J lost 10 bases, and 10 bases stayed unmatched. The chain's CDR3 is CASRDSGGGDYTF. CDR3 sequence (DNA): TGTGCCAGCAGAGACTCAGGGGGCGGGGACTACACCTTC.

The chain has TRBV5-6 and TRBJ2-1; 11 nucleotides line up with TRBD1. Germline V gene data show CDR1 as SGHDT and CDR2 as YYEEEE. Germline trimming cut 4 bases from V and 0 bases from J; bases unmatched to any gene: 3. This CDR3 comprises 16 residues. In nucleotides, the CDR3 is TGTGCCAGCAGCAGGGACAGGGGGAGCTCCTACAATGAGCAGTTCTTC. Its translation is CASSRDRGSSYNEQFF.

This clone was found once. The chain couples TRBV3-1 (or the pseudogene TRBV3-2) to TRBJ1-1; no reliable D call. CDR1 is LGHDT and CDR2 is YNNKEL in the germline V gene (reference sequence). V was trimmed by 1 base and J by 7 bases, leaving 13 bases between them. CDR3 length equals 14 residues. The CDR3 protein is CASSQGFTRGEAFF. DNA for the CDR3: TGTGCCAGCAGCCAAGGGTTCACCAGAGGTGAAGCTTTCTTT.

The genes are TRBV27 and TRBJ1-1; 9 nucleotides line up with TRBD1. CDR1 is MNHEY, CDR2 SMNVEV, per germline (reference sequence). This CDR3 is built from 16 residues. V gave up 3 bases and J gave up 2 bases; unmatched junction bases: 7. The CDR3 DNA follows: TGTGCCAGCAGTTTGATTACAGGGGGCAGAAACACTGAAGCTTTCTTT. Translation gives CASSLITGGRNTEAFF.

The chain is built from TRBV28 and TRBJ1-2; no clear D gene. The V gene's germline CDR1 is MDHEN and CDR2 SYDVKM. The CDR3 has 15 amino acids. Trimming took off 2 bases at V and 4 bases at J, with 14 bases between the two ends. This CDR3 is CASSLDSGGLYGYTF. The DNA of the CDR3 is TGTGCCAGCAGTTTAGACTCCGGCGGCCTCTATGGCTACACCTTC.

The chain employs TRBV28 and TRBJ2-3; 11 nucleotides line up with TRBD2. Trimming at V came to 1 base and at J to 0 bases, leaving 9 bases not matched to a gene. This CDR3 region has 19 residues. The germline V gene encodes CDR1 MDHEN and CDR2 SYDVKM. CDR3 region: CASSLSRTSGGSSTDTQYF. Here the CDR3 DNA reads TGTGCCAGCAGTTTATCGAGAACTAGCGGGGGATCTAGCACAGATACGCAGTATTTT.

The V call is TRBV7-2, the J call TRBJ2-7; 8 nucleotides line up with TRBD1. Per germline, CDR1 SGHTA and CDR2 FQGNSA. The CDR3 runs to 15 residues. V lost 5 bases and J lost 2; bases outside the gene matches: 8. This chain's CDR3 is CASSPHGTGTYEQYF. The CDR3 nucleotides read TGTGCCAGCAGCCCACACGGGACAGGAACCTACGAGCAGTACTTC.

The chain combines TRBV9 with TRBJ1-4; 8 nucleotides line up with TRBD1. The germline V gene has CDR1 SGDLS and CDR2 YYNGEE. The CDR3 extends over 15 amino acids. Losses at the gene ends were 5 bases for V and 2 bases for J; bases not matched to a gene: 5. CDR3 in DNA: TGTGCCAGCAGGCAGGGGGCTGGGACTAATGAAAAACTGTTTTTT. Translating gives CASRQGAGTNEKLFF.

This sequence joins TRBV25-1 and TRBJ1-5, with 8 positions matching TRBD1. The CDR3 consists of 14 residues. Germline CDR1 reads MGHDK; CDR2 reads SYGVNS. With 3 bases clipped from V and 3 bases from J, the junction kept 1 base outside the gene matches. The CDR3 protein is CASSETGVNQPQHF. The CDR3 DNA is TGTGCCAGCAGTGAGACAGGGGTCAATCAGCCCCAGCATTTT.

The J gene is TRBJ2-7, the V gene TRBV28, with TRBD2 matching 11 bases. CDR1 and CDR2 from the germline V gene are MDHEN and SYDVKM. This CDR3 has 15 amino acids. Losses at the gene ends were 4 bases for V and 1 base for J; bases not matched to a gene: 3. CDR3 loop: CASSSASGGSYEQYF. As DNA, the CDR3 is TGTGCCAGCAGTTCCGCTAGCGGGGGGTCCTACGAGCAGTACTTC.

The V and J genes are TRBV29-1 and TRBJ1-1, with 8 bases lining up with TRBD1. Trimming at V came to 4 bases and at J to 2 bases, leaving 6 bases not matched to a gene. CDR1 and CDR2 from the germline V gene are SQVTM and ANQGSEA. The CDR3 runs to 14 residues. CDR3 loop: CSVGTGTGNTEAFF. The CDR3 coding sequence is TGCAGCGTTGGCACCGGGACAGGTAACACTGAAGCTTTCTTT. Full variable domain (missing parts from reference TRBV29-1 and TRBJ1-1): SAVISQKPSRDICQRGTSLTIQCQVDSQVTMMFWYRQQPGQSLTLIATANQGSEATYESGFVIDKFPISRPNLTFSTLTVSNMSPEDSSIYLCSVGTGTGNTEAFFGQGTRLTVV.

This clone has only a few counts. This chain joins TRBV15 and TRBJ2-5; D perhaps matches TRBD1 (6 bases). V was shortened by 4 bases and J by 2 bases, with 8 bases between the two germline ends. CDR3 length: 13 amino acids. CDR1 is LNHNV and CDR2 is YYDKDF in the germline V gene (reference sequence). The CDR3 region has the DNA TGTGCCACCAGCACTGGACAGCAAGAGACCCAGTACTTC. Translated, it gives CATSTGQQETQYF.

This clone showed up just once. V and J are TRBV3-1 (or the pseudogene TRBV3-2) and TRBJ1-4, with TRBD1 matching 9 bases. CDR3 size: 13 residues. Losses at the gene ends were 5 bases for V and 7 bases for J; bases not matched to a gene: 2. Germline assignment: CDR1 LGHDT and CDR2 YNNKEL (reference sequence). The CDR3, as DNA: TGTGCCAGCAGCGCGACAGGGGGTGAAAAACTGTTTTTT. Translation: CASSATGGEKLFF.

The chain links TRBV7-8 to TRBJ1-3; the D is unclear. CDR1 and CDR2 from the germline V gene are SGHVS and FQNEAQ. V was cut by 6 bases and J by 7 bases, with 7 bases left in between. The CDR3 length is 11 residues. The CDR3 is CASRVGNTIYF. For the CDR3, the DNA is TGTGCCAGCAGAGTCGGGAACACCATATATTTT.

This chain uses TRBV29-1 with TRBJ1-1, with TRBD1 matching over 7 bases. The CDR3 length is 10 residues. Germline lookup yields CDR1 SQVTM and CDR2 ANQGSEA. Losses at the gene ends were 7 bases for V and 7 bases for J; bases not matched to a gene: 3. Here the CDR3 reads CSDGTDEAFF. The CDR3 DNA reads TGCAGCGACGGGACAGATGAAGCTTTCTTT.

The chain recombines TRBV2 with TRBJ2-5; 9 bases fit TRBD1. The CDR3 has 13 residues. Germline CDR1 reads SNHLY; CDR2 reads FYNNEI. J lost 2 bases, V lost 6 bases, and 1 base had no gene match. The CDR3 DNA is TGTGCCAGCAGGGGGACAGGGCAAGAGACCCAGTACTTC. Its translation: CASRGTGQETQYF.

This chain connects TRBV18 to TRBJ2-3; TRBD2 matches at 12 bases. Trimming removed 5 bases from V and 2 bases from J; junction bases left unmatched: 11. This CDR3 is built from 18 residues. Germline CDR1 is KGHSH and CDR2 is LQKENI. The DNA for the CDR3 is TGTGCCAGCTCAGCAGCTCGACTAGCGGGGGCCCTCACAGATACGCAGTATTTT. Amino acid sequence: CASSAARLAGALTDTQYF.